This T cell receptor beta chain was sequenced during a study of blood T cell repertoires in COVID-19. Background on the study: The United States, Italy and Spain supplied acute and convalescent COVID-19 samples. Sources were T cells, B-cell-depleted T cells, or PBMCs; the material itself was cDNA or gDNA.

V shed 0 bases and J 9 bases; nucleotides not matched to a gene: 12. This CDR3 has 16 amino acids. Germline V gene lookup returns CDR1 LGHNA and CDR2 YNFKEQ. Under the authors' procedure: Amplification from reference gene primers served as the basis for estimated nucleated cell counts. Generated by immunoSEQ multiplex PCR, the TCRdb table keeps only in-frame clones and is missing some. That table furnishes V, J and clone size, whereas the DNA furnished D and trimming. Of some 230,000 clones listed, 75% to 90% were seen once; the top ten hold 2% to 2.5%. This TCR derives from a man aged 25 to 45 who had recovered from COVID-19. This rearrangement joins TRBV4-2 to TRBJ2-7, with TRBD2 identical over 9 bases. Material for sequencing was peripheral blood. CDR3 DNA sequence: TGTGCCAGCAGCCAAGACTTCGGGACTAGCTTCTGGGGGCAGTACTTC. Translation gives CASSQDFGTSFWGQYF.